Presented here are 5 T cell receptor beta chains from one specimen sequenced in a study of T cell repertoires in cytomegalovirus infection. TCRdb re-called the reads with MiXCR, one entry per CDR3 protein. The sample records hundreds of thousands of distinct CDR3 sequences, 30% to 35% being singletons. The antigens of these receptors remain unknown. The sequencing used cultured PBMCs, collected from culture after CMV antigen stimulation. These receptors were collected from a human donor in good health (CMV status not recorded). Some clones in this sample may be carry-over from other donors' samples.

The gene calls are TRBV19 and TRBJ2-1; 11 bases fit TRBD2. This CDR3 contains 17 residues. J lost 4 bases, V lost 3 bases, and 8 bases had no gene match. From germline, CDR1 is LNHDA and CDR2 SQIVND (reference sequence). CDR3 nucleotides: TGTGCCAGTAGTATGAGGTTGCTAGCGGGAGGATACAATGAGCAGTTCTTC. Protein: CASSMRLLAGGYNEQFF.

This clonotype was recorded at least ten times. This sequence joins TRBV28 and TRBJ1-2; D call uncertain. CDR1 is MDHEN, CDR2 SYDVKM, per germline. This CDR3 spans 14 amino acids. Deletions cut 2 bases from V and 7 bases from J, with 14 bases between. The chain's CDR3 is CASSLTGIPGGYTF. In DNA form, the CDR3 reads TGTGCCAGCAGTTTAACCGGGATCCCGGGTGGCTACACCTTC.

This clonotype was seen many times. This chain joins TRBV12-3 or TRBV12-4 and TRBJ2-2; D not certain. CDR3 length equals 13 residues. Deletions cut 11 bases from V and 5 bases from J, with 15 bases between. The CDR3, as DNA: TGTGCCTGCGAGATCCGCAGGACCGGGGAGCTGTTTTTT. It yields the protein CACEIRRTGELFF.

DNA of the CDR3: TGTGCCAGCAGTTACCTGGGGTCGGAGACCCAGTACTTC. Translating gives CASSYLGSETQYF. This chain links TRBV6-1 with TRBJ2-5; D not resolved. Germline V gene lookup returns CDR1 MNHNS and CDR2 SASEGT. V lost 5 bases and J lost 5, with 12 bases in between. The CDR3 loop spans 13 amino acids.

This clonotype was seen only a few times. The V gene is TRBV5-6, the J gene TRBJ1-1; D is undetermined. This CDR3 has 13 amino acids. V lost 0 bases, J lost 3 bases, and 6 bases lay in between. The V gene's germline CDR1 is SGHDT and CDR2 YYEEEE. The CDR3 nucleotides are TGTGCCAGCAGCTTGGATGCCTACACTGAAGCTTTCTTT. Residues: CASSLDAYTEAFF.